Listed below are T cell receptor beta chains from one sample, sequenced in a study of radiotherapy plus CTLA-4 blockade in lung cancer. Assay used: immunoSEQ multiplex PCR; TCRdb lists only in-frame clones, some missing. The sample lists around 100,000 clones, 81% occurring once. This specimen was peripheral blood, taken from a patient treated with radiotherapy plus ipilimumab. The receptor source for this set is a human donor with non-small cell lung cancer that progressed on radiotherapy plus ipilimumab. Some clones in this sample may be carry-over from other donors' samples. Both conserved end residues are part of each CDR3. D genes are given only for firm matches. The size of a clone is reported for some rows only, either as once, few or many, or as a class for expanded clones.

TRBD2,TRBJ2-1,TRBV19,NA,CASRSLAGDDYNEQFF,TGTGCCAGTAGGTCCCTAGCGGGGGACGATTACAATGAGCAGTTCTTC
TRBD1,TRBJ1-6,TRBV25-1,NA,CASSLTGNSPLHF,TGTGCCAGCAGTTTGACAGGGAATTCACCCCTCCACTTT
TRBD2,TRBJ2-1,TRBV11-2,NA,CASSLDRTSGGAHEQFF,TGTGCCAGCAGCTTAGACCGGACTAGCGGGGGGGCACATGAGCAGTTCTTC
NA,TRBJ1-2,TRBV6-1,NA,CASSLRPGSQGYTF,TGTGCCAGCAGTCTAAGACCGGGAAGTCAGGGCTACACCTTC
TRBD2,TRBJ2-3,TRBV2,few,CASSDLGGSGGGDTQYF,TGTGCCAGCAGTGACCTCGGGGGTAGCGGGGGAGGAGATACGCAGTATTTT
NA,TRBJ1-3,TRBV15,NA,CATSSQQGNTIYF,TGTGCCACCAGCAGCCAACAGGGAAACACCATATATTTT
NA,TRBJ1-2,TRBV28,few,CASSRGLNYGYTF,TGTGCCAGCAGTCGGGGGCTAAACTATGGCTACACCTTC
NA,TRBJ1-3,TRBV5-4,NA,CASSLGQHSGNTIYF,TGTGCCAGCAGCTTGGGGCAGCACTCTGGAAACACCATATATTTT
NA,TRBJ1-1,TRBV4-3,NA,CASSQDPGGAFEAFF,TGCGCCAGCAGCCAAGATCCGGGAGGGGCGTTTGAAGCTTTCTTT
NA,TRBJ2-5,TRBV7-2,NA,CASSFNGAQETQYF,TGTGCCAGCAGCTTTAACGGAGCTCAAGAGACCCAGTACTTC
NA,TRBJ1-4,TRBV18,NA,CASSPEVSPSEKLFF,TGTGCCAGCTCCCCCGAGGTCTCCCCTTCGGAAAAACTGTTTTTT
TRBD2,TRBJ2-1,TRBV7-2,NA,CASSPKRAGGSYNEQFF,TGTGCCAGCAGCCCAAAACGAGCGGGGGGATCCTACAATGAGCAGTTCTTC
NA,TRBJ1-1,TRBV28,NA,CASRPRTDRNTEAFF,TGTGCCAGCAGACCTCGGACAGACAGAAACACTGAAGCTTTCTTT
NA,TRBJ1-5,TRBV4-3,NA,CASSQDRGLNQPQHF,TGCGCCAGCAGCCAAGACAGGGGTTTGAACCAGCCCCAGCATTTT
NA,TRBJ2-5,TRBV18,NA,CATSGSGGSETQYF,TGTGCCACTTCAGGGTCCGGGGGATCAGAGACCCAGTACTTC
TRBD2,TRBJ2-5,TRBV9,NA,CASSVGGSGGAKGMETQYF,TGTGCCAGCAGCGTAGGAGGTAGCGGGGGGGCAAAGGGTATGGAGACCCAGTACTTC
NA,TRBJ1-6,TRBV7-3,NA,CASSLRQNSPLHF,TGTGCCAGCAGCTTAAGACAGAATTCACCCCTCCACTTT
NA,TRBJ2-7,TRBV18,NA,CASSPPRSQGSYEQYF,TGTGCCAGCTCACCACCTAGGTCGCAGGGTTCCTACGAGCAGTACTTC
NA,TRBJ1-1,TRBV18,NA,CASSPPQGRTEAFF,TGTGCCAGCTCACCACCGCAGGGGAGGACTGAAGCTTTCTTT
NA,TRBJ1-4,TRBV18,NA,CASSPGQPNEKLFF,TGTGCCAGCTCACCAGGACAGCCGAATGAAAAACTGTTTTTT
NA,TRBJ1-5,TRBV27,NA,CASSKRLGGPRPYSNQPQHF,TGTGCCAGCAGTAAAAGATTAGGAGGCCCAAGGCCGTATAGCAATCAGCCCCAGCATTTT
TRBD1,TRBJ2-2,TRBV28,NA,CASSLVDRTGELFF,TGTGCCAGCAGTTTAGTGGACAGGACCGGGGAGCTGTTTTTT
NA,TRBJ2-5,TRBV19,NA,CASSRLGVGQETQYF,TGTGCCAGTAGTCGTCTGGGGGTGGGGCAAGAGACCCAGTACTTC
TRBD1,TRBJ1-2,TRBV19,NA,CASSIRGGESGYTF,TGTGCCAGTAGTATAAGAGGGGGCGAGAGTGGCTACACCTTC
TRBD2,TRBJ2-5,TRBV27,NA,CASSSLGGGETQYF,TGTGCCAGCAGTTCCCTCGGGGGGGGTGAGACCCAGTACTTC
NA,TRBJ2-7,TRBV7-2,NA,CASSLMGSETYEQYF,TGTGCCAGCAGCTTAATGGGCAGTGAGACCTACGAGCAGTACTTC
TRBD1,TRBJ1-2,TRBV7-2,NA,CASSRGQGLGGYTF,TGTGCCAGCAGCCGGGGACAGGGCCTGGGGGGCTACACCTTC
TRBD1,TRBJ1-4,TRBV2,NA,CASSEWTGKGEKLFF,TGTGCCAGCAGTGAGTGGACAGGGAAAGGTGAAAAACTGTTTTTT
TRBD2,TRBJ2-1,TRBV10-3,NA,CATRGLAGGIKEQFF,TGTGCCACAAGAGGACTAGCGGGGGGGATAAAGGAGCAGTTCTTC
NA,TRBJ2-3,TRBV2,NA,CASSEEDTQYF,TGTGCCAGCAGTGAAGAAGATACGCAGTATTTT
NA,TRBJ1-4,TRBV27,once,CASSPLTERGEKLFF,TGTGCCAGCAGTCCCCTGACGGAGAGGGGTGAAAAACTGTTTTTT
TRBD2,TRBJ2-3,TRBV4-3,NA,CASRRQGALAGGPSTDTQYF,TGCGCCAGCAGGAGACAAGGGGCCCTGGCGGGGGGGCCGAGCACAGATACGCAGTATTTT
NA,TRBJ1-1,TRBV4-1,NA,CASSQGMRFTTEAFF,TGCGCCAGCAGCCAAGGAATGAGGTTTACCACTGAAGCTTTCTTT
TRBD1,TRBJ2-7,TRBV7-9,NA,CASSWDRGQQYF,TGTGCCAGCAGCTGGGACAGGGGACAGCAGTACTTC
TRBD1,TRBJ1-2,TRBV7-2,NA,CASSFPSRGLDGYTF,TGTGCCAGCAGCTTCCCCTCCAGGGGGCTCGATGGCTACACCTTC
NA,TRBJ1-2,TRBV19,NA,CASSIGQGADGYTF,TGTGCCAGTAGTATAGGCCAGGGCGCGGATGGCTACACCTTC
NA,TRBJ1-1,TRBV9,NA,CASSVHPWDTEAFF,TGTGCCAGCAGCGTCCACCCCTGGGACACTGAAGCTTTCTTT
NA,TRBJ2-7,TRBV21-1,NA,CASSKDTGDLGREQYF,TGTGCCAGCAGCAAAGACACAGGGGACTTGGGCCGTGAGCAGTACTTC
NA,TRBJ2-7,TRBV7-3,once,CASSPVAASYEQYF,TGTGCCAGCAGCCCAGTAGCGGCCTCCTACGAGCAGTACTTC
NA,TRBJ1-2,TRBV28,NA,CASSPTGVRGYTF,TGTGCCAGCAGCCCAACCGGGGTGAGGGGCTACACCTTC
NA,TRBJ2-3,TRBV14,NA,CASSQGTTDTQYF,TGTGCCAGCAGCCAAGGGACGACAGATACGCAGTATTTT
NA,TRBJ2-7,TRBV5-1,NA,CASSLDGDPYEQYF,TGCGCCAGCAGCTTGGATGGGGACCCCTACGAGCAGTACTTC
NA,TRBJ1-4,TRBV9,NA,CASSVYGQTNEKLFF,TGTGCCAGCAGCGTATATGGACAGACGAATGAAAAACTGTTTTTT
TRBD1,TRBJ2-7,TRBV5-5,NA,CASSEWTGGYEQYF,TGTGCCAGCAGCGAGTGGACAGGGGGCTACGAGCAGTACTTC
NA,TRBJ1-2,TRBV19,NA,CASEGNYGYTF,TGTGCCAGTGAGGGTAACTATGGCTACACCTTC
NA,TRBJ2-3,TRBV23-1,NA,CASSPGGTGDCTDTQYF,TGCGCCAGCAGTCCGGGGGGCACAGGGGACTGCACAGATACGCAGTATTTT
TRBD1,TRBJ1-6,TRBV5-1,NA,CASSLDPTGQTSPLHF,TGCGCCAGCAGCTTGGATCCGACAGGGCAAACTTCACCCCTCCACTTT
NA,TRBJ2-1,TRBV14,few,CASSQQGYEQFF,TGTGCCAGCAGCCAACAGGGATACGAGCAGTTCTTC
NA,TRBJ1-1,TRBV29-1,NA,CSARRQGIEAFF,TGCAGCGCCCGCAGGCAGGGAATTGAAGCTTTCTTT
NA,TRBJ2-1,TRBV4-1,NA,CASSLRALAATHVEQFF,TGCGCCAGCAGCCTTAGGGCACTAGCTGCCACACACGTTGAGCAGTTCTTC
NA,TRBJ1-4,TRBV29-1,NA,CSVAFTGSNEKLFF,TGCAGCGTTGCCTTTACAGGGTCTAATGAAAAACTGTTTTTT